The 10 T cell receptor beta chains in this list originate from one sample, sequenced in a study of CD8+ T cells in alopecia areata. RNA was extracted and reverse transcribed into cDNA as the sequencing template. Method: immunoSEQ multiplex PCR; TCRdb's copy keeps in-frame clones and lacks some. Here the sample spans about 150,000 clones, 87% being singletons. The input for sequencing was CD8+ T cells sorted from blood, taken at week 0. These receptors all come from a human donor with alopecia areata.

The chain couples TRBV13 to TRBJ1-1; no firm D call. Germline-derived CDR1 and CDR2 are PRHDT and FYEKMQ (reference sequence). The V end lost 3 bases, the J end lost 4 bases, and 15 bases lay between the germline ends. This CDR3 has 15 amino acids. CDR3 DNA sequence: TGTGCCAGCAGCTTCTATACAGAGGGCCGCACTGAAGCTTTCTTT. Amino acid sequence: CASSFYTEGRTEAFF.

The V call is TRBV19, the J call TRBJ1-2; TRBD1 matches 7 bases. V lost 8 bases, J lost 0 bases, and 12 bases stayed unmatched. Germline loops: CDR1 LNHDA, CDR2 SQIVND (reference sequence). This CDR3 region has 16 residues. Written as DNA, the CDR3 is TGTGCCAGTTCGGTAACGACAGGGCGGTCTAACTATGGCTACACCTTC. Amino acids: CASSVTTGRSNYGYTF.

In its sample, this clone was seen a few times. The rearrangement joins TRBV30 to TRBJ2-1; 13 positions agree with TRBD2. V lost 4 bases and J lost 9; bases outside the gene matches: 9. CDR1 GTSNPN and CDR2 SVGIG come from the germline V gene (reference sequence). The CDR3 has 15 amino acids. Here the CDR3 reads CAWTLTSGGDGEQFF. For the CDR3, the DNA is TGTGCCTGGACTTTAACTAGCGGGGGGGATGGTGAGCAGTTCTTC.

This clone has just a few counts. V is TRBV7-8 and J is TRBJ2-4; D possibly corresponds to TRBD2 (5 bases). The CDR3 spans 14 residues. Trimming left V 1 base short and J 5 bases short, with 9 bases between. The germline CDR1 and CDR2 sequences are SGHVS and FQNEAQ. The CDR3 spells CASSLGTAQNIQYF. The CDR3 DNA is TGTGCCAGCAGCTTAGGGACTGCGCAAAACATTCAGTACTTC. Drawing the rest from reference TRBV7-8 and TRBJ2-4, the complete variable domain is GAGVSQSPRYKVAKRGQDVALRCDPISGHVSLFWYQQALGQGPEFLTYFQNEAQLDKSGLPSDRFFAERPEGSVSTLKIQRTQQEDSAVYLCASSLGTAQNIQYFGAGTRLSVL.

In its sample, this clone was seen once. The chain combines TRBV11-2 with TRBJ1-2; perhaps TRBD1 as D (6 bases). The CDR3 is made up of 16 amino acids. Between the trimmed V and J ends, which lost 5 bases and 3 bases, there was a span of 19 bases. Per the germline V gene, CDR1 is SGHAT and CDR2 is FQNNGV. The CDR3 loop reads CASSLNPIGTHYGYTF. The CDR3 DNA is TGTGCCAGCAGCCTAAATCCCATAGGGACACACTATGGCTACACCTTC.

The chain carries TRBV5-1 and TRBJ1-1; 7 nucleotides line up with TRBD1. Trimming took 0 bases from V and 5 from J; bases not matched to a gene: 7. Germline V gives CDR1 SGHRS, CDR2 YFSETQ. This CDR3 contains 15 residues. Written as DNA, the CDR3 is TGCGCCAGCAGCTTGGATATGACAGGGAGGACTGAAGCTTTCTTT. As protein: CASSLDMTGRTEAFF.

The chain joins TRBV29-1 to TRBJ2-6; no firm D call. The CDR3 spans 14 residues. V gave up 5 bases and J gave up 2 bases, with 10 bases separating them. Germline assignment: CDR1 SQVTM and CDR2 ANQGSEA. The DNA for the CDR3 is TGCAGCGTTCTGAGTAAGCCTGGGGCCAACGTCCTGACTTTC. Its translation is CSVLSKPGANVLTF.

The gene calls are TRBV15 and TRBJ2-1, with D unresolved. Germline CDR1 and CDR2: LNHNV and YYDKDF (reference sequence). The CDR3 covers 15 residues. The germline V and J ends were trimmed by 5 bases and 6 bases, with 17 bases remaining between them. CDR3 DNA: TGTGCCACCAGCCCTCGGAAAGGGCATGGCAATGAGCAGTTCTTC. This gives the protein CATSPRKGHGNEQFF.

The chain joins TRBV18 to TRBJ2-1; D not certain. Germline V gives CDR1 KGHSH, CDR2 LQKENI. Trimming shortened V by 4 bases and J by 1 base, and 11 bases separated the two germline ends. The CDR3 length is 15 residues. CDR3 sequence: CASSRPLGSYNEQFF. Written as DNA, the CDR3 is TGTGCCAGCTCACGACCCCTTGGGTCCTACAATGAGCAGTTCTTC. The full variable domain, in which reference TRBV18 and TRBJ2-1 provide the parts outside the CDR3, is NAGVMQNPRHLVRRRGQEARLRCSPMKGHSHVYWYRQLPEEGLKFMVYLQKENIIDESGMPKERFSAEFPKEGPSILRIQQVVRGDSAAYFCASSRPLGSYNEQFFGPGTRLTVL.

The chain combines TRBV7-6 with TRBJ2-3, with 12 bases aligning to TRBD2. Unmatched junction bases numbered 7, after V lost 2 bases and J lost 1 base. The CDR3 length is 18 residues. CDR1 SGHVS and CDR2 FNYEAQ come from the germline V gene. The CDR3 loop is CASSLRLAGGRGTDTQYF. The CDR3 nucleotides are TGTGCCAGCAGCTTAAGGCTAGCGGGAGGGCGGGGCACAGATACGCAGTATTTT.